This is a list of T cell receptor beta chains from one sample in a study of liver allograft versus peripheral blood T cells. TCRdb itself ran the reads through MiXCR, one entry per CDR3 protein. The sample includes around 3,500 distinct CDR3 sequences, 14% to 15% of them seen just once. These TCRs come from a human patient who had a liver transplant. The graft donor may account for some of the T cells. Both conserved end residues are part of each CDR3. The order of the fields is clone size, J gene, V gene, D gene, CDR3 protein, CDR3 DNA. The D gene is left open where the match is weak. Part of the rows lack a size; the others show once, few, many or a class for expanded clones.

size: NA
J: TRBJ1-2
V: TRBV7-9
D: NA
CDR3: CVSSPYDSWEDNGYTF
DNA: TGTGTTAGCAGCCCGTACGACTCCTGGGAGGATAACGGCTACACCTTC

size: few
J: TRBJ2-7
V: TRBV20-1
D: NA
CDR3: CSAGGTASYEQYF
DNA: TGCAGTGCCGGCGGGACGGCCTCCTACGAGCAGTACTTC

size: medium-sized
J: TRBJ1-6
V: TRBV13
D: TRBD1
CDR3: CASSLNRGASYNSPLHF
DNA: TGTGCCAGCAGCTTAAACAGGGGAGCCTCCTATAATTCACCCCTCCACTTT

size: few
J: TRBJ1-4
V: TRBV11-2
D: NA
CDR3: CASSLDHVGLEEKLFF
DNA: TGTGCCAGCAGCTTAGATCATGTGGGGTTAGAGGAAAAACTGTTTTTT

size: NA
J: TRBJ1-2
V: TRBV11-1
D: NA
CDR3: CASSYMDSIYGYTF
DNA: TGTGCCAGCAGCTACATGGACAGTATCTATGGCTACACCTTC

size: medium-sized
J: TRBJ2-1
V: TRBV19
D: NA
CDR3: CASSIVGGGSSYNEQFF
DNA: TGTGCCAGTAGTATTGTTGGAGGCGGAAGCTCCTACAATGAGCAGTTCTTC

size: medium-sized
J: TRBJ2-1
V: TRBV9
D: TRBD2
CDR3: CASSVGGGVYNEQFF
DNA: TGTGCCAGCAGCGTAGGGGGGGGAGTCTACAATGAGCAGTTCTTC

size: medium-sized
J: TRBJ2-1
V: TRBV27
D: NA
CDR3: CASSHRDGYNEQFF
DNA: TGTGCCAGCAGTCACCGGGACGGGTACAATGAGCAGTTCTTC

size: many
J: TRBJ1-1
V: TRBV28
D: TRBD1
CDR3: CASSSTYRGNAEAFF
DNA: TGTGCCAGCAGTTCAACTTACAGGGGGAACGCTGAAGCTTTCTTT

size: medium-sized
J: TRBJ2-7
V: TRBV13
D: TRBD1
CDR3: CASTLRTGSSYEQYF
DNA: TGTGCCAGCACCCTCCGGACAGGGTCATCCTACGAGCAGTACTTC

size: medium-sized
J: TRBJ1-3
V: TRBV15
D: NA
CDR3: CATSRDNFSGNTIYF
DNA: TGTGCCACCAGCAGAGATAACTTCTCTGGAAACACCATATATTTT

size: few
J: TRBJ1-2
V: TRBV3-1
D: NA
CDR3: CASSPSMTGYYGYTF
DNA: TGTGCCAGCAGCCCATCGATGACAGGCTACTATGGCTACACCTTC

size: medium-sized
J: TRBJ2-3
V: TRBV14
D: NA
CDR3: CASSQEFSTDTQYF
DNA: TGTGCCAGCAGCCAAGAGTTCAGCACAGATACGCAGTATTTT

size: medium-sized
J: TRBJ2-2
V: TRBV28
D: TRBD2
CDR3: CASSLYRTSGTAGELFF
DNA: TGTGCCAGCAGTTTATATCGGACTAGCGGGACCGCCGGGGAGCTGTTTTTT

size: large
J: TRBJ2-2
V: TRBV27
D: NA
CDR3: CASSLTGGWTGELFF
DNA: TGTGCCAGCAGTTTAACCGGGGGCTGGACCGGGGAGCTGTTTTTT

size: medium-sized
J: TRBJ1-3
V: TRBV5-6
D: NA
CDR3: CASSFPKGNTIYF
DNA: TGTGCCAGCAGCTTCCCTAAAGGAAACACCATATATTTT

size: medium-sized
J: TRBJ2-1
V: TRBV24-1
D: NA
CDR3: CATSDGSLQFF
DNA: TGTGCCACCAGTGATGGCTCACTGCAGTTCTTC

size: medium-sized
J: TRBJ2-7
V: TRBV30
D: NA
CDR3: CAWSEVKLGQYF
DNA: TGTGCCTGGAGCGAGGTTAAACTGGGGCAGTACTTC

size: medium-sized
J: TRBJ2-7
V: TRBV19
D: TRBD1
CDR3: CASKPSAGQDYEQYF
DNA: TGTGCCAGTAAGCCTTCAGCTGGACAGGACTACGAGCAGTACTTC

size: medium-sized
J: TRBJ1-5
V: TRBV28
D: NA
CDR3: CASEEGGNQPQHF
DNA: TGTGCCAGCGAAGAAGGCGGCAATCAGCCCCAGCATTTT

size: medium-sized
J: TRBJ1-1
V: TRBV20-1
D: NA
CDR3: CSASPRGQEGYTEAFF
DNA: TGCAGTGCTAGCCCCAGAGGGCAGGAGGGTTACACTGAAGCTTTCTTT

size: medium-sized
J: TRBJ1-1
V: TRBV15
D: NA
CDR3: CATSSSPRDTEAFF
DNA: TGTGCCACCAGCAGCTCCCCTAGGGACACTGAAGCTTTCTTT

size: large
J: TRBJ1-1
V: TRBV12-3/TRBV12-4
D: NA
CDR3: CASSPNAMWNTEAFF
DNA: TGTGCCAGCAGCCCTAACGCGATGTGGAACACTGAAGCTTTCTTT

size: medium-sized
J: TRBJ1-2
V: TRBV19
D: TRBD1
CDR3: CASSIGTGAWGYTF
DNA: TGTGCCAGTAGTATTGGGACAGGGGCCTGGGGCTACACCTTC

size: medium-sized
J: TRBJ1-1
V: TRBV9
D: TRBD1
CDR3: CASSVTGFTEAFF
DNA: TGTGCCAGCAGCGTGACAGGGTTCACTGAAGCTTTCTTT